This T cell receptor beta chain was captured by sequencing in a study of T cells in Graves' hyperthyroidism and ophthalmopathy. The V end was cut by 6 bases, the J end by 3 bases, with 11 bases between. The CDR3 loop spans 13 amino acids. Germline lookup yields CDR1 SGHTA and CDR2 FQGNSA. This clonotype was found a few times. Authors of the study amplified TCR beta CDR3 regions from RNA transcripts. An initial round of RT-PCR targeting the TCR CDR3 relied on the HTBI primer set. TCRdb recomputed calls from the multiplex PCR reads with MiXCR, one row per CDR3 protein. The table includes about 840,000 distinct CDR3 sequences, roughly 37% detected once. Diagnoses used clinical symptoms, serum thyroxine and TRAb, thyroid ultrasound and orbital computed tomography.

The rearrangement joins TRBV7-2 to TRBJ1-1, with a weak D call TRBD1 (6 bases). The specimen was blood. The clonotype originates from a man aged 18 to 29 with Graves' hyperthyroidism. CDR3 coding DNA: TGTGCCAGCAGACCTCCAGGGGACACTGAAGCTTTCTTT. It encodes CASRPPGDTEAFF.